These 7 T cell receptor beta chains share one sample of origin, sequenced in a study of shared clonotypes between healthy human individuals. Assay used: immunoSEQ multiplex PCR; TCRdb lists only in-frame clones, some missing. In the table there are 150,000 to 200,000 clones, over 80% of which are singletons. Sequencing was carried out using naive CD4+ T cells sorted from blood. Subset denoted: CD45RA+ positively selected. All receptors derive from a woman aged 25 to 39 in good health.

The rearrangement joins TRBV4-3 to TRBJ2-7; 14 positions agree with TRBD2. The CDR3 is 18 residues long. V lost 1 base to trimming and J lost 4 bases; unmatched junction nucleotides: 9. Germline loops: CDR1 LGHNA, CDR2 YSLEER. As DNA, the CDR3 is TGCGCCAGCAGCCAAGGGGGACTAGCGGGAGTTATTGGGTACGAGCAGTACTTC. Protein: CASSQGGLAGVIGYEQYF.

This chain links TRBV19 with TRBJ2-5; 9 bases are a match to TRBD2. Germline V gene lookup returns CDR1 LNHDA and CDR2 SQIVND (reference sequence). V shed 4 bases, J shed 5 bases, and the junction held 5 bases outside the gene matches. There are 14 residues in the CDR3. CDR3 in amino acids: CASSSAGGPETQYF. DNA for the CDR3: TGTGCCAGTAGTAGTGCGGGAGGGCCGGAGACCCAGTACTTC.

V is TRBV5-1 and J is TRBJ2-5, with 8 bases aligning to TRBD2. The J call is uncertain, as TRBJ2-7 better fits the DNA end. CDR3 length equals 13 residues. Germline CDR1 and CDR2: SGHRS and YFSETQ. CDR3 protein: CASSAAGGREQYF. The CDR3, as DNA: TGCGCCAGCAGCGCCGCGGGAGGCCGCGAGCAGTACTTC.

The V and J genes are TRBV6-1 and TRBJ1-2; D remains ambiguous. Trimming left V 3 bases short and J 4 bases short, with 6 bases between. Germline V CDR1 and CDR2: MNHNS, SASEGT. This CDR3 region has 12 residues. DNA of the CDR3: TGTGCCAGCAGTGATTATTCCTATGGCTACACCTTC. This translates into CASSDYSYGYTF.

The chain has TRBV2 and TRBJ2-5; 8 nucleotides line up with TRBD1. The V segment lost 1 base and the J segment 4 bases; nucleotides outside the gene matches: 8. This CDR3 has 16 residues. The germline V gene encodes CDR1 SNHLY and CDR2 FYNNEI. CDR3 sequence (DNA): TGTGCCAGCAGTGAAGAATCAGGGGGCCTCGGAGAGACCCAGTACTTC. It is translated as CASSEESGGLGETQYF.

The genes are TRBV5-1 and TRBJ2-5; 9 bases line up with TRBD1. The end of the DNA is better explained by TRBJ2-7, so the J call may be wrong. CDR3 size: 14 residues. Per germline, CDR1 SGHRS and CDR2 YFSETQ. The CDR3 loop reads CASRRQGDSYEQYF. In DNA, the CDR3 is TGCGCCAGCAGAAGACAGGGGGATAGCTACGAGCAGTACTTC.

V and J are TRBV2 and TRBJ2-2, with D perhaps TRBD2 (7 bases). The CDR3 is made up of 15 amino acids. Per the germline V gene, CDR1 is SNHLY and CDR2 is FYNNEI. Between the trimmed V and J ends, which lost 0 bases and 5 bases, there was a span of 10 bases. CDR3 bases: TGTGCCAGCAGTGAAGCGGGGGGGCGGACCGGGGAGCTGTTTTTT. Translated: CASSEAGGRTGELFF.